Below, one TCR beta chain is given with its context. Its target antigen remains unknown. Within one base of it there is no much larger clone, and no base qualities were kept. Expansion of CD8+CD57+ cells had been shown by flow cytometry in the patients chosen for sequencing. Severe acquired aplastic anemia was diagnosed in all patients according to International Study of Aplastic Anemia and Agranulocytosis and Camitta criteria. At the time blood was sampled, none of the patients had received any therapy. TCR repertoires of sorted CD4+ and CD8+ blood T cells from severe aplastic anemia patients and healthy subjects were deep-sequenced in the study. Patients were enrolled in the USA under clinicaltrials.gov protocols 00001620, 01623167, 00001397, 00071045, 00081523 and 00961064. Ficoll-Paque density gradient centrifugation was used to isolate peripheral blood mononuclear cells. Before DNA extraction, CD4+ and CD8+ T cells were sorted with FACS or magnetic beads.

The data originate from a study of CD8+CD57+ T cells in acquired aplastic anemia (dated by TCRdb to between 2018 and 2020). Broadly, across the study: A mean of around 3 ug of DNA, ranging from roughly 0.19 to 27.4 ug, was extracted from sorted CD4+ and CD8+ cells. A CD8+CD57+ expansion meant a frequency higher than the mean frequency seen in healthy subjects.

Profiling of TCR beta VDJ combinations and CDR3 sequences used genomic DNA as the template. An Illumina HiSeq 2000 was the platform used for TCR repertoire sequencing. The authors' pipeline ran thus. TRBV/TRBJ rearrangement plots, CDR3 size and DJ length profiles, and Simpson's diversity index were used to evaluate the repertoires. The most abundant DNA sequence in the deep sequencing data was defined as the immunodominant clone. CDR3 amino acid sequences were checked for sharing across subjects and were also compared against the VDJdb database and published repertoires. TCRdb itself trimmed the public reads at Q25 with fastp, ran MiXCR and retained productive beta chains. Identical CDR3 proteins give one entry, which carries the most common genes and DNA. TCRdb's processing, not the authors', yielded these V and J calls. The sample table records 150,000 to 200,000 distinct CDR3 sequences; less than 50% of these occur just once. The top ten clones comprise about 2% of the sample.

Its CDR3 holds 12 amino acids, cysteine through phenylalanine. Only the CDR3 DNA is retained, 36 bases long and in frame from the first base. V is cut back by 12 bases and J by 8 bases, with 6 bases in the junction unmatched. The germline V gene supplies CDR1 KGHDR and CDR2 SFDVKD. Points the paper makes about the study in general: No significant difference in CD8+ Simpson's diversity was found between patients and healthy controls (P=0.060). Although roughly 30 CD8+ CDR3 sequences were shared by patients and controls, these sequences appeared highly expressed in patients and within the immunodominant clones of patients.

Sequencing was done on a sample of sorted CD4+, CD8+, or CD8+CD57+ T cells (not recorded which) from PBMCs. The receptor's source is a human donor with aplastic anemia. The chain links TRBV24-1 with TRBJ1-2; 12 middle bases align to TRBD1. For the CDR3, the sequence is CAAGDRGLGYTF. The DNA is as follows: TGTGCCGCGGGGGACAGGGGGCTGGGCTACACCTTC.